This T cell receptor beta chain was observed in a study of OX40 agonist ivuxolimab in advanced cancers. Study summary: It was ivuxolimab, an agonistic anti-OX40 (CD134) antibody, that patients were treated with. Males comprised around four fifths of the group, whose mean age was roughly 60 years (range roughly 20 to 85). Eligibility rules accepted prior anti-PD-1, anti-PD-L1 or anti-CTLA-4 therapy, and approximately 40% had some.

Assay: immunoSEQ multiplex PCR; the TCRdb copy retains only in-frame clones and omits some. Altogether more than 45,000 clones are present, around 77% being singletons, with the ten largest covering 2% to 2.5%. The investigators sampled blood at baseline, at cycle 4 day 1, and at cycle 7 day 1. Germline V gives CDR1 MNHNS, CDR2 SASEGT. J lost 16 bases, V lost 6 bases, and 17 bases had no gene match. There are 14 residues in the CDR3. The clonotype comes from an adult with an advanced solid tumor such as melanoma, head and neck, liver or kidney cancer. The material was CD4+ or CD8+ T cells sorted from blood, obtained in a trial of the OX40 agonist ivuxolimab. This rearrangement joins TRBV6-1 to TRBJ1-4; 7 bases fit TRBD1. The CDR3 sequence is CASRPDRTTTARFF. For the CDR3, the DNA is TGTGCCAGCAGACCGGACAGGACTACCACCGCGAGGTTTTTT.